Shown below are 9 T cell receptor beta chains from a single sample sequenced in a study of T cells in Graves' hyperthyroidism and ophthalmopathy. The CDR3 regions of TCR beta were amplified from RNA transcripts. Using the HTBI primer set, a first-round RT-PCR was run on the TCR CDR3. TCRdb re-derived calls from the multiplex PCR reads in MiXCR, one entry per CDR3 protein. Here the sample spans about 640,000 distinct CDR3 sequences, just under 45% being singletons. Sequencing was carried out using peripheral blood or thyroid tissue (not recorded which). The receptors shown here come from an adult man with Graves' disease, either hyperthyroidism or ophthalmopathy (not recorded which).

This clonotype was observed a few times. The chain has TRBV7-9 and TRBJ2-7, with a tentative D call TRBD1 (6 bases). V lost 3 bases to trimming and J lost 6 bases, with 18 bases between them. The CDR3 totals 15 residues. Germline CDR1 reads SEHNR; CDR2 reads FQNEAQ (reference sequence). The DNA of the CDR3 is TGTGCCAGCAGCTTTTTCGGGCAGGGGTTGTCCGAGCAGTACTTC. Protein: CASSFFGQGLSEQYF.

J is TRBJ1-2 and V is TRBV4-1; D is undetermined. Germline lookup yields CDR1 MGHRA and CDR2 YSYEKL. Trimming stripped 1 base from V and 5 bases from J, with 14 bases between. The CDR3 contains 15 residues. The chain's CDR3 is CASSQGIGNAYGYTF. The CDR3 DNA reads TGCGCCAGCAGCCAAGGCATAGGGAATGCTTATGGCTACACCTTC.

As for this clonotype: This sequence may be a read error, since a much larger clone differs from it by one base. The V and J genes are TRBV15 and TRBJ2-7; a weak D match, TRBD2 (5 bases). V was clipped by 4 bases and J by 0 bases, with 7 bases between them. CDR1 is LNHNV and CDR2 is YYDKDF in the germline V gene (reference sequence). The CDR3 contains 13 residues. CDR3: CATSNRDSYEQYF. DNA of the CDR3: TGTGCCACCAGCAACCGGGACTCCTACGAGCAGTACTTC.

The chain recombines TRBV19 with TRBJ1-3; 7 bases line up with TRBD1. Per germline, CDR1 LNHDA and CDR2 SQIVND (reference sequence). The CDR3 loop spans 16 amino acids. Unmatched junction bases numbered 9, after V lost 5 bases and J lost 2 bases. In nucleotides, the CDR3 is TGTGCCAGTAGTGCACACAGGGGATTACCTGGAAACACCATATATTTT. Translated, it gives CASSAHRGLPGNTIYF.

The table lists this clonotype with many counts. V usage is TRBV7-2 and J usage is TRBJ1-3; 8 bases match TRBD1. Germline V gene sequence: CDR1 SGHTA, CDR2 FQGNSA. After removal of 5 bases from V and 1 base from J, the junction contained 7 bases not matched to a gene. The CDR3 sequence is 16 residues long. Written as DNA, the CDR3 is TGTGCCAGCAGCCGTGCCGGACAGGGTTCTGGAAACACCATATATTTT. This translates into CASSRAGQGSGNTIYF.

This chain joins TRBV11-2 and TRBJ2-7, with D perhaps TRBD2 (5 bases). The V and J ends lost 2 bases and 4 bases respectively, with 15 bases between them. The CDR3 loop spans 15 amino acids. CDR1 and CDR2 from the germline V gene are SGHAT and FQNNGV. CDR3 bases: TGTGCCAGCAGCTTATCGGGGAGTAGCGCGTACGAGCAGTACTTC. Protein: CASSLSGSSAYEQYF.

The chain couples TRBV7-3 to TRBJ1-2; weak D call: TRBD1 (6 bases). Trimming stripped 6 bases from V and 5 bases from J, with 19 bases between. From germline, CDR1 is SGHTA and CDR2 FQGTGA. The length of the CDR3 is 15 residues. The CDR3 spells CASSYAVNRAYGYTF. The CDR3 DNA reads as TGTGCCAGCAGTTACGCCGTTAACAGGGCTTATGGCTACACCTTC.

V usage is TRBV29-1 and J usage is TRBJ1-2, with a tentative D call TRBD1 (6 bases). In germline, CDR1 is SQVTM, CDR2 ANQGSEA. The CDR3 has 13 amino acids. Deletions cut 6 bases from V and 4 bases from J, with 15 bases between. CDR3 bases: TGCAGCGTACCAAACAGGGTACGCTATGGCTACACCTTC. This encodes CSVPNRVRYGYTF. The entire variable domain, with the rest obtained from reference TRBV29-1 and TRBJ1-2, is as follows: SAVISQKPSRDICQRGTSLTIQCQVDSQVTMMFWYRQQPGQSLTLIATANQGSEATYESGFVIDKFPISRPNLTFSTLTVSNMSPEDSSIYLCSVPNRVRYGYTFGSGTRLTVV.

The chain employs TRBV20-1 and TRBJ1-4; possibly TRBD1 for D (5 bases). V gave up 7 bases and J gave up 2 bases, with 11 bases separating them. Per the germline V gene, CDR1 is DFQATT and CDR2 is SNEGSKA (reference sequence). This CDR3 region has 13 residues. CDR3 nucleotide sequence: TGCAGTGTAAAGGGACCGACTAATGAAAAACTGTTTTTT. Translating it yields CSVKGPTNEKLFF.